Below, one TCR beta chain is given with its context. This record comes from a study of blood T cell repertoires in COVID-19. At the level of the study: Acute-phase and convalescent COVID-19 samples originated in the United States, Italy and Spain. PBMCs, B-cell-depleted T cells, or T cells were the source of the cDNA or gDNA that made up the material.

Authors' analysis steps: It was from reference gene primer amplification that nucleated cell counts were estimated. Libraries were prepared by immunoSEQ multiplex PCR; TCRdb keeps only in-frame clonotypes and omits some of them. The V and J calls and clone size come from that table; D and trimming were worked out from the DNA. The sample carries some 460,000 clones, 75% to 90% recorded once. Material for sequencing was peripheral blood. The clonotype originates from a woman aged 25 to 45 with acute or convalescent COVID-19.

The CDR3 sequence is CASSLIAGGFYNEQFF. In nucleotides, the CDR3 is TGTGCCAGCAGCTTAATAGCGGGGGGCTTCTACAATGAGCAGTTCTTC. The rearrangement uses TRBV3-1 (or the pseudogene TRBV3-2) and TRBJ2-1; 10 bases match TRBD2. V dropped 5 bases and J dropped 3; count of bases not matched to a gene: 7. This CDR3 has 16 residues. CDR1 and CDR2 from the germline V gene are LGHDT and YNNKEL (reference sequence).